The 10 T cell receptor beta chains in this list originate from one sample, sequenced in a study of blood T cell repertoires in COVID-19. Profiling relied on immunoSEQ multiplex PCR, and the TCRdb table lists in-frame clones only, not all of them. Of 110,000 or so clones listed, about 84% are singletons. The sample was peripheral blood. The receptors were sampled from a man aged 50 to 60 with acute or convalescent COVID-19.

The rearrangement uses TRBV28 and TRBJ1-5, with 7 bases that match TRBD1. The germline gives CDR1 MDHEN, CDR2 SYDVKM. The CDR3 contains 15 residues. After removal of 8 bases from V and 5 bases from J, the junction contained 12 bases not matched to a gene. Here the CDR3 DNA reads TGTGCCAGCGAGACCGGGACAGACATCGATCAGCCCCAGCATTTT. Its translation is CASETGTDIDQPQHF.

This rearrangement joins TRBV3-1 (or the pseudogene TRBV3-2) to TRBJ1-3; D is undetermined. CDR1 is LGHDT and CDR2 is YNNKEL in the germline V gene (reference sequence). The CDR3 length is 14 residues. V was shortened by 6 bases and J by 2 bases, with 11 bases between the two germline ends. In nucleotides, the CDR3 is TGTGCCAGCAGTCGCGGGGTGGCTGGAAACACCATATATTTT. Protein: CASSRGVAGNTIYF.

The genes are TRBV7-2 and TRBJ2-6; the D is unclear. CDR3 length equals 15 residues. Trimming removed 5 bases at V and 4 bases at J, with 12 bases between. Per the germline V gene, CDR1 is SGHTA and CDR2 is FQGNSA. CDR3 residues: CASSQTVSGANVLTF. CDR3 nucleotides: TGTGCCAGCAGCCAAACAGTTTCCGGGGCCAACGTCCTGACTTTC.

The chain employs TRBV2 and TRBJ2-7; 8 bases fit TRBD2. V lost 5 bases, J lost 4 bases, and 7 bases stayed unmatched. This CDR3 contains 14 residues. The germline V gene encodes CDR1 SNHLY and CDR2 FYNNEI. The CDR3 DNA sequence: TGTGCCAGCAGTCCGGCGGGGGGTCAATACGAGCAGTACTTC. Residues: CASSPAGGQYEQYF. Together with reference TRBV2 and TRBJ2-7, the CDR3 gives the full variable domain: EPEVTQTPSHQVTQMGQEVILRCVPISNHLYFYWYRQILGQKVEFLVSFYNNEISEKSEIFDDQFSVERPDGSNFTLKIRSTKLEDSAMYFCASSPAGGQYEQYFGPGTRLTVT.

The rearrangement uses TRBV3-1 (or the pseudogene TRBV3-2) and TRBJ2-5, with D maybe TRBD2 (6 bases). Germline CDR1 is LGHDT and CDR2 is YNNKEL (reference sequence). Trimming stripped 2 bases from V and 1 base from J, with 8 bases between. CDR3 size: 14 residues. CDR3 DNA: TGTGCCAGCAGCCAACGGACTATCCAAGAGACCCAGTACTTC. Amino acid sequence: CASSQRTIQETQYF.

This clone was picked up a small number of times. V is TRBV2 and J is TRBJ1-5, with no clear D. Germline loops: CDR1 SNHLY, CDR2 FYNNEI. The V and J ends lost 3 bases and 5 bases respectively, with 8 bases between them. This CDR3 is built from 13 residues. The CDR3 region has the DNA TGTGCCAGCAGTGAGAACAGCTATCAGCCCCAGCATTTT. Translated, it gives CASSENSYQPQHF.

The V call is TRBV6-5, the J call TRBJ2-7; 8 nucleotides match TRBD1. This CDR3 is 15 amino acids long. Germline V gene sequence: CDR1 MNHEY, CDR2 SVGAGI. V gave up 5 bases and J gave up 7 bases; unmatched junction bases: 13. CDR3 protein: CASSHPDRGGREQYF. In DNA form, the CDR3 reads TGTGCCAGCAGTCACCCAGACAGGGGTGGACGTGAGCAGTACTTC.

Concerning this clone itself: The junction departs from the called germline gene at one end, perhaps through a read error. The chain is built from TRBV19 and TRBJ1-6; D uncertain. Per the germline V gene, CDR1 is LNHDA and CDR2 is SQIVND (reference sequence). The CDR3 extends over 9 amino acids. This CDR3 is CASRPPGGF. DNA for the CDR3: TGTGCCAGCAGACCGCCGGGAGGCTTT.

V is TRBV5-4 and J is TRBJ1-2; a weak D match, TRBD1 (6 bases). This CDR3 contains 13 residues. V was clipped by 4 bases and J by 4 bases, with 11 bases between them. Per germline, CDR1 SGHNT and CDR2 YYREEE (reference sequence). The CDR3 sequence: CASSPRTAYGYTF. The DNA for the CDR3 is TGTGCCAGCAGCCCAAGGACAGCCTATGGCTACACCTTC.

This clone was detected once. The chain links TRBV7-9 to TRBJ2-7; TRBD2 is a possible D gene (6 bases). Germline V gene lookup returns CDR1 SEHNR and CDR2 FQNEAQ (reference sequence). This CDR3 region has 13 residues. V was trimmed by 10 bases and J by 2 bases, leaving 15 bases between them. In DNA form, the CDR3 reads TGTGCCATCACCCAGGAGGGAGCCTACGAGCAGTACTTC. Translated: CAITQEGAYEQYF.